This entry concerns a single TCR beta chain. Its antigen is still unknown. Other DNA sequences in the sample encode the same CDR3. Library creation used the immunoSEQ multiplex PCR assay. For the multiplex PCR, a mixture combining 60 forward primers for TCR Vbeta segments and 13 reverse primers for TCR Jbeta segments was used. The CDR3 region of rearranged TCR beta genes was amplified from genomic DNA by a multiplex PCR assay. On the Illumina HiSeq System, the amplified TCR beta libraries were sequenced as 87-base-pair reads. On the study's bioinformatics: Across the 670 or so repertoires, a later analysis counted roughly 77 million unique TCR beta chains, around 11 million of which were shared by at least two donors. To remove PCR and sequencing errors, raw reads were error-corrected and collapsed into unique sequences using a nearest-neighbor algorithm that merged closely related sequences. To assign V, D and J gene segments, CDR3 sequences were aligned to IMGT reference sequences. For a sequence to be retained, a match of at least six nucleotides was required to both a V gene segment and a J gene segment. Rearrangements were classified as productive when the CDR3 lacked stop codons and remained in frame with V and J, and all other rearrangements were classified as non-productive. Following IMGT convention, CDR3 was defined as the stretch from the second conserved V-encoded cysteine up to the conserved J-encoded phenylalanine. The earlier analysis of about 610 of the donors excluded any sequence lacking an unambiguous match to a single V gene segment. In an earlier analysis of 587 of the donors, V segments were called functional above 56.7% productive rearrangements and were called segregating when the between-donor standard deviation exceeded 5%. A statistical classification framework was built for diagnosing cytomegalovirus status from the catalog of TCR beta chain sequences. A later analysis assigned V and J genes by comparing TCR nucleotide sequences with IMGT/GENE-DB human TR gene sequences. Using the TCRdist pipeline, a later analysis assigned CDR3 sequences along with most-parsimonious VDJ recombination scenarios. A later analysis defined each TCR beta chain by its CDR3 amino acid sequence plus V-gene family, and excluded reads lacking a unique V-gene family. To address suspected cross-contamination and a sequencing artifact, a later analysis removed 592 highly shared, low-generation-probability nucleotide sequences. In a later analysis, a clonal expansion index was calculated for each public chain from normalized within-repertoire ranks of inferred template counts. In a later analysis, generation probabilities were computed with a VDJ recombination model fitted to out-of-frame rearrangements, and the resulting probabilities were checked against IGoR. Hypergeometric tests were used in a later analysis to score TCR-TCR, TCR-HLA and TCR-CMV co-occurrence, with a repertoire-size bias correction applied to the TCR pairs. To estimate false discovery rates, a later analysis permuted the HLA or CMV assignments 20 times. In a later analysis, co-occurring TCRs were grouped using DBSCAN, with TCRdist sequence similarity added in when clustering inside HLA-allele-positive subsets. Repertoires with fewer than 30,000 or more than 120,000 public chains, plus five repertoires with anomalous nucleotide sharing, were excluded from co-occurrence clustering. Held by TCRdb, this immuneACCESS table contains in-frame sequences only and omits some clones. Under half of the omission traces to an unresolved V gene where checked; the cause of the rest is unknown. V and J calls and clone size are as listed in that table; D and trimming were resolved from the DNA. In this sample's table one finds 150,000 to 200,000 clones. The biggest ten clones account for roughly 1.3% of the sample.

In total, around 600 healthy bone marrow donors made up the cohort. Cohort members were all nominally healthy when sampled, although unrecorded immune exposures were likely present. The donor tested CMV seronegative, placing the donor among the 300 to 400 seronegative members of the cohort. A peripheral blood sample was provided by each donor, and peripheral blood mononuclear cells were used for TCR beta sequencing. The Qiagen DNeasy Blood Extraction Kit was used to extract genomic DNA from the blood cell samples. The sample comes from a study of cytomegalovirus exposure and HLA in healthy donors (dated by TCRdb to 2015 to 2018). The study in broad terms: In an earlier analysis of fewer than 750 of the donors, around 300 Gb of sequence data and about 110 million unique TCR beta sequences from 150 million to 200 million T cells were reported. Approximately 300 gigabases of sequencing data and 80 million or so unique TCR sequences were included in an early release covering roughly 600 HLA-typed donors. Among the roughly 430 genotyped donors, under 90% belonged to the genetic ancestry cluster associated with self-reported Caucasian donors. The study was designed to test whether signatures of past pathogen exposure could be identified by cataloging public T cell receptors. The T cell repertoires of 666 subjects were profiled by immunosequencing and related to cytomegalovirus serostatus. A separate validation cohort of about 110 different subjects was used in addition to the approximately 640-subject first cohort. To predict cytomegalovirus infection status, the study brought together high-throughput TCR immunosequencing, statistical association of individual TCRs with disease status, and machine learning. A later analysis re-examined previously published TCR beta repertoires from just over 650 donors and added high-resolution HLA genotyping to investigate patterns of TCR occurrence. In the later analysis, no new phenotypic data were used to find candidate immune exposures; instead, reliance was placed on TCR beta sequences and their occurrence across donors. To decide whether each TCR beta V gene segment behaved as functional or pseudogenic, an earlier analysis of over 500 of the donors relied on high-throughput TCR beta sequencing. Alongside the repertoire data, information on donor age, sex, ethnicity and CMV serostatus was compiled. A later genetic analysis took genome-wide SNP genotypes for about 55% of the roughly 670 donors and used that subset as a discovery cohort. All discovery cohort repertoires had been generated on a single sequencing platform. HLA typing covered class I and class II loci at four-digit resolution. The number of typed donors differed by locus: about 620-640 for A, B, C, DRB1 and DQB1; approximately 530 for DQA1; 606 for DPA1; and some 470 for DPB1. Four to six DR-DQ haplotypes were handled as single units for association and clustering, since linkage in the cohort was strong. Among some 400 genotyped donors of the cohort, an average of approximately 220,000 unique TCR beta nucleotide sequences was sequenced per donor, of which about 18% were non-productive.

The germline V end is reduced by 3 bases and the J end by 4 bases; junction bases left unmatched: 4. CDR1 and CDR2, looked up from the germline V gene (reference sequence), are SGHAT and FQDESV. Including cysteine and phenylalanine, the CDR3 has 14 amino acids. Left in the record is the CDR3 DNA by itself, 42 bases read in frame from the first base. Summary of the overall study and its limitations: For the cohort, immune exposure information was limited to CMV serostatus. In vitro tests confirmed that three of the cytomegalovirus-associated TCR beta chains recognize cytomegalovirus antigens. Roughly uniform sequencing depth across donors was assumed in presence/absence analyses, although this assumption may not hold. The sequencing pipeline was judged likely to have produced a cluster of highly shared sequence variants as a technical artifact. A further reported finding was that TCR beta sequences accurately predicted the HLA-A and HLA-B alleles for most subjects in the first cohort. An association between a missense DCLRE1C variant and V-gene and J-gene trimming of TCR beta chains was found in a later genetic analysis and replicated in an independent cohort. Linkage disequilibrium might explain the correlated functional status among segregating V segments, but an unknown experimental factor could not be excluded. While some public TCRs were present in many individuals, most TCR sequences turned up only very rarely across donors. Because some donors lacked HLA typing at each locus, the association tests relied only on the typed subset. An earlier analysis of approximately 530 of the donors showed that most TCR beta V segments appeared in productive rearrangements either about 90% or about 30% of the time, which broadly matched IMGT annotations. Assigning TCR associations to individual alleles was difficult when HLA alleles, especially DR and DQ, strongly co-occurred. In this cohort, only TCR beta chains were sequenced, and detectable features were limited by the absence of alpha or paired-chain data. Specific HLA alleles were associated with 15,000 to 20,000 TCR beta sequences at a false discovery rate of 0.05 in a later analysis. It was suggested by the authors that the approach could potentially be generalized to other disease states and immunological phenotypes. According to a later analysis, parvovirus B19, influenza, CMV and Epstein-Barr virus appeared linked to several top co-occurrence clusters. A later analysis found that TCR association rates varied across HLA loci, with DRB1 alleles showing the most associated TCRs and HLA-C alleles the fewest. According to a later genetic analysis, donors in an Asian-associated ancestry cluster had fewer N-insertions in productive TCRs than the approximately 650-donor mean. In a later analysis, HLA-associated TCR beta chains showed more clonal expansion and lower generation probabilities than non-associated chains that were equally common. Because counts were too low, roughly 18 rarely observed V segments, including chromosome 9 orphons, were left out of the earlier analysis of 500 to 750 of the donors. The classifier was reported to diagnose cytomegalovirus status with high specificity and sensitivity in both the original and validation cohorts. Most CMV-associated TCR beta chains appeared to be HLA-restricted in a later analysis, and the HLA associations seemed to be driven largely by CMV exposure. Some IMGT-functional V segments, including TRBV6-2 and TRBV6-3, could not be distinguished by the 87-base-pair reads and were therefore excluded. In the study, approximately 160 TCR beta chains were listed as associated with cytomegalovirus.

This sequence was found in an older woman in good health and CMV-seronegative. The rearrangement joined TRBV11-1 to TRBJ1-1, with 8 bases aligning to TRBD1. The sample was PBMCs. The nucleotide sequence is given as TGTGCCAGCAGCTTGACAGGGGATGGCACTGAAGCTTTCTTT. This gives the protein CASSLTGDGTEAFF.